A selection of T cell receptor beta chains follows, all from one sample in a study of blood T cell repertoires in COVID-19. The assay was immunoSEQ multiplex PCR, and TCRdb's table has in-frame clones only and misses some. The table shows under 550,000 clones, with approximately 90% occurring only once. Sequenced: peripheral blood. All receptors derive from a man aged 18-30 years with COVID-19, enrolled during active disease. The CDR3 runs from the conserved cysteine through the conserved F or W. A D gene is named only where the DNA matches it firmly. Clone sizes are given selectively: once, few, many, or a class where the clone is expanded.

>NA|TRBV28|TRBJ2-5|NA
CASRTPGETQYF
TGTGCCAGCAGAACTCCCGGTGAGACCCAGTACTTC
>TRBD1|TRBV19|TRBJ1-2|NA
CATNRGDYGYTF
TGTGCCACTAACAGGGGGGACTATGGCTACACCTTC
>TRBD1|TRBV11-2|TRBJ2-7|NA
CASSFGTGLGTYEQYF
TGTGCCAGCAGCTTCGGGACAGGGTTGGGGACCTACGAGCAGTACTTC
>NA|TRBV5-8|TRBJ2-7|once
CASSLDNTYEQYF
TGTGCCAGCAGCTTGGACAATACCTACGAGCAGTACTTC
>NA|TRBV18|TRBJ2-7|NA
CASSPLNGYEQYF
TGTGCCAGCTCACCACTTAACGGCTACGAGCAGTACTTC
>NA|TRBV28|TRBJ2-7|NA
CASTGTPRTSSSYEQYF
TGTGCCAGCACCGGGACACCGAGGACGAGCAGCTCCTACGAGCAGTACTTC
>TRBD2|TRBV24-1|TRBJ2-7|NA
CATSDGTSGAVAGEQYF
TGTGCCACCAGTGACGGGACTAGCGGGGCAGTAGCGGGAGAGCAGTACTTC
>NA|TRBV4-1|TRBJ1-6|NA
CASSQDHDPFGVISPLHF
TGCGCCAGCAGCCAAGATCACGACCCTTTCGGGGTTATCTCACCCCTCCACTTT
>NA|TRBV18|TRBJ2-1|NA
CASSPLAVSYNEQFF
TGTGCCAGCTCACCACTAGCGGTATCCTACAATGAGCAGTTCTTC
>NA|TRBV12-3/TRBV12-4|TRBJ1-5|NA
CASSPGNNQPQHF
TGTGCCAGCAGTCCCGGGAACAATCAGCCCCAGCATTTT
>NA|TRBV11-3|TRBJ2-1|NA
CASSPRVAPKQFF
TGTGCCAGCAGCCCCCGGGTTGCCCCGAAGCAGTTCTTC
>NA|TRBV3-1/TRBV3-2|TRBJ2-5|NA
CASRLTGLGETQYF
TGTGCCAGCAGACTTACAGGGCTAGGAGAGACCCAGTACTTC
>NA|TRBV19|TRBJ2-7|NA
CASSSGYEQYF
TGTGCCAGTAGTTCGGGGTACGAGCAGTACTTC
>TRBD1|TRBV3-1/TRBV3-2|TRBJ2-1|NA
CASSQDPGTGGEQFF
TGTGCCAGCAGCCAAGATCCCGGGACAGGTGGTGAGCAGTTCTTC
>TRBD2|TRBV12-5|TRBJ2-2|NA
CASATYEREATGELFF
TGTGCTAGTGCTACCTATGAGCGGGAGGCGACCGGGGAGCTGTTTTTT
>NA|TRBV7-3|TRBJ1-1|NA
CASGRRNTEAFF
TGTGCCAGCGGCAGGCGGAACACTGAAGCTTTCTTT
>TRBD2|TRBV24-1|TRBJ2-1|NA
CATSEASGTYNEQFF
TGTGCCACCAGTGAGGCTAGCGGGACCTACAATGAGCAGTTCTTC
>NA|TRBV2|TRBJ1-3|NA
CASSEGDLDSGNTIYF
TGTGCCAGCAGCGAGGGGGACCTCGACTCTGGAAACACCATATATTTT
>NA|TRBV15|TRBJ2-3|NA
CATSRDRGTQQYF
TGTGCCACCAGCAGAGATAGAGGTACTCAGCAGTATTTT
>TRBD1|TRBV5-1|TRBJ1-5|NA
CASSPGTGNQPQHF
TGCGCCAGCAGCCCTGGGACAGGCAATCAGCCCCAGCATTTT
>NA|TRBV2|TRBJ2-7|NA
CASSESQGLQYEQYF
TGTGCCAGCAGTGAGTCCCAGGGCCTTCAGTACGAGCAGTACTTC
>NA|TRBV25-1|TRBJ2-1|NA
CASSEIGGVGEQFF
TGTGCCAGCAGTGAGATAGGAGGGGTCGGCGAGCAGTTCTTC
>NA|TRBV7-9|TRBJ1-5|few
CASSLYGDQPQHF
TGTGCCAGCAGCTTGTACGGGGATCAGCCCCAGCATTTT
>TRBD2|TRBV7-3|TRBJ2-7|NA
CASSLGGGRATYEQYF
TGTGCCAGCAGCCTAGGCGGGGGGCGCGCAACTTACGAGCAGTACTTC
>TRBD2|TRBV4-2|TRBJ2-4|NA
CASSQDRGRAGNIQYF
TGTGCCAGCAGCCAAGATCGCGGGAGGGCGGGAAACATTCAGTACTTC
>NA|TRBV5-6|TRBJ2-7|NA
CASSLGGHEQYF
TGTGCCAGCAGCTTGGGTGGGCACGAGCAGTACTTC
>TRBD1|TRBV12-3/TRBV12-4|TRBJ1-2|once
CASRQGAGGYTF
TGTGCCAGCCGACAGGGTGCCGGTGGCTACACCTTC
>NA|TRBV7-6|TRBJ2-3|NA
CAGGSGPLDTQYF
TGTGCCGGGGGCAGTGGGCCCCTAGATACGCAGTATTTT
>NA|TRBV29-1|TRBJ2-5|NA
CSVVGVGGSETQYF
TGCAGCGTTGTGGGGGTAGGAGGGAGTGAGACCCAGTACTTC
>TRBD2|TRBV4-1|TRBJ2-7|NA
CASSQNLASGDDEQYF
TGCGCCAGCAGCCAAAATTTGGCTAGCGGGGACGACGAGCAGTACTTC
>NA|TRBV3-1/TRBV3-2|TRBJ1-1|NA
CASSPGRGAFF
TGTGCCAGCAGCCCGGGCCGGGGAGCTTTCTTT
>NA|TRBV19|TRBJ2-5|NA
CASSIVDTDETQYF
TGTGCCAGTAGTATAGTGGACACCGATGAGACCCAGTACTTC
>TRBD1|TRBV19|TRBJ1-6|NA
CASSSGQGGTPLHF
TGTGCCAGTAGTTCCGGACAGGGGGGGACACCCCTCCACTTT
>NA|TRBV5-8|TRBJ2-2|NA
CASSFSLAVSGELFF
TGTGCCAGCAGCTTTTCCCTAGCAGTTTCCGGGGAGCTGTTTTTT
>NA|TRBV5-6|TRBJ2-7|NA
CASSLATDADYEQYF
TGTGCCAGCAGCTTGGCGACAGACGCCGACTACGAGCAGTACTTC
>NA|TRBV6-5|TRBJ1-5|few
CASTPLEGRNQPQHF
TGTGCCAGCACCCCACTTGAGGGCAGAAATCAGCCCCAGCATTTT
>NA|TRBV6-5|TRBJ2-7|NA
CASGGQIYEQYF
TGTGCCAGCGGGGGCCAGATCTACGAGCAGTACTTC
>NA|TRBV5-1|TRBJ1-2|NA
CASSLAGSANGYTF
TGCGCCAGCAGCTTGGCCGGGTCAGCCAATGGCTACACCTTC
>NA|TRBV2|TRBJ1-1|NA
CASSEFPGEGIEAFF
TGTGCCAGCAGTGAATTCCCAGGGGAAGGAATTGAAGCTTTCTTT
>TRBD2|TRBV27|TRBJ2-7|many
CASSPTSGTSYEQYF
TGTGCCAGCAGTCCCACTAGCGGGACCTCCTACGAGCAGTACTTC
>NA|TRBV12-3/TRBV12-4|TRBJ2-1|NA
CASRQTRTEQFF
TGTGCCAGCAGACAAACTAGAACTGAGCAGTTCTTC